The 20 T cell receptor beta chains listed next were all sequenced from one sample in a study of beta chain features in type 1 diabetes. Sequenced material consisted of expressed TCRB transcripts (all of the isolated RNA was reverse transcribed). The assay was immunoSEQ multiplex PCR, and TCRdb's table has in-frame clones only and misses some. The data contain about 150,000 clones, about 8.5% of them seen just once; the ten biggest clones take up 0.65%. The sample taken for sequencing was central memory CD4+ T cells from blood. The receptor source for this set is a man between 18 and 35 years old in good health.

V is TRBV7-9 and J is TRBJ1-6; D not certain. Deletions cut 11 bases from V and 7 bases from J, with 15 bases between. CDR1 and CDR2 (germline): SEHNR, FQNEAQ (reference sequence). The CDR3 loop spans 13 amino acids. The chain's CDR3 is CAAREKLNSPLHF. The CDR3 DNA reads TGTGCCGCACGGGAGAAGCTGAATTCACCCCTCCACTTT.

This rearrangement joins TRBV7-9 to TRBJ1-6; 8 nucleotides line up with TRBD1. Germline values: CDR1 SEHNR, CDR2 FQNEAQ (reference sequence). The ends lost 3 bases at V and 10 bases at J; junction bases unmatched: 11. This CDR3 is built from 16 residues. CDR3 region: CASSFVGQGRGSPLHF. CDR3 nucleotide sequence: TGTGCCAGCAGCTTCGTCGGACAGGGACGGGGCTCACCCCTCCACTTT.

The genes are TRBV6-5 and TRBJ1-1; D is possibly TRBD1 (6 bases). The CDR3 extends over 11 amino acids. Germline CDR1 and CDR2: MNHEY and SVGAGI. V lost 9 bases to trimming and J lost 4 bases, with 9 bases between them. The CDR3 DNA follows: TGTGCCAGTCAACAGGGCACTGAAGCTTTCTTT. Translating it yields CASQQGTEAFF.

Many counts were recorded for this clone. This chain links TRBV14 with TRBJ2-3, with D possibly TRBD2 on 6 matching bases. The V end was cut by 0 bases, the J end by 11 bases, with 9 bases between. The CDR3 spans 12 residues. Germline V CDR1 and CDR2: SGHDN, FVKESK. CDR3 in amino acids: CASSQEWGEQYF. The CDR3 coding sequence is TGTGCCAGCAGCCAAGAGTGGGGGGAGCAGTATTTT. Full variable domain (missing parts from reference TRBV14 and TRBJ2-3): EAGVTQFPSHSVIEKGQTVTLRCDPISGHDNLYWYRRVMGKEIKFLLHFVKESKQDESGMPNNRFLAERTGGTYSTLKVQPAELEDSGVYFCASSQEWGEQYFGPGTRLTVL.

The rearrangement uses TRBV5-4 and TRBJ1-3, with TRBD1 as a possible D gene (5 bases). Trimming left V 2 bases short and J 0 bases short, with 9 bases between. The CDR3 is made up of 15 amino acids. CDR1 is SGHNT, CDR2 YYREEE, per germline (reference sequence). In nucleotides, the CDR3 is TGTGCCAGCAGCTTCGGGGGAGACTCTGGAAACACCATATATTTT. Translated, it gives CASSFGGDSGNTIYF. Drawing the rest from reference TRBV5-4 and TRBJ1-3, the complete variable domain is ETGVTQSPTHLIKTRGQQVTLRCSSQSGHNTVSWYQQALGQGPQFIFQYYREEENGRGNFPPRFSGLQFPNYSSELNVNALELDDSALYLCASSFGGDSGNTIYFGEGSWLTVV.

This chain uses TRBV30 with TRBJ1-5, with D hard to call. The V gene's germline CDR1 is GTSNPN and CDR2 SVGIG (reference sequence). CDR3 size: 15 residues. V was pared by 0 bases and J by 2 bases, with 11 bases between. The CDR3 DNA reads as TGTGCCTGGAGTGTAAGAGTGGAGGGCAATCAGCCCCAGCATTTT. Protein product: CAWSVRVEGNQPQHF.

The CDR3 sequence: CASRSRQGQAFF. The CDR3 DNA is TGTGCCAGCCGATCCAGACAGGGACAAGCTTTCTTT. The chain carries TRBV6-5 and TRBJ1-1, with 7 bases identical to TRBD1. The CDR3 has 12 amino acids. Germline CDR1 MNHEY, CDR2 SVGAGI. J lost 9 bases, V lost 8 bases, and 9 bases had no gene match.

CDR3 amino acids: CASSLVVGQADTQYF. DNA of the CDR3: TGTGCCAGCAGCTTAGTAGTCGGACAGGCAGATACGCAGTATTTT. The rearrangement links TRBV7-2 to TRBJ2-3, with 7 positions matching TRBD1. Per the germline V gene, CDR1 is SGHTA and CDR2 is FQGNSA. The CDR3 loop spans 15 amino acids. Trimming cost V 1 base and J 4 bases; bases outside gene matches: 5.

This clone was found a few times. The sample contains more than one DNA sequence encoding this CDR3. This sequence joins TRBV5-4 and TRBJ2-7, with TRBD1 as a possible D gene (6 bases). CDR1 is SGHNT and CDR2 is YYREEE in the germline V gene (reference sequence). CDR3 length equals 14 residues. V lost 5 bases to trimming and J lost 0 bases, with 12 bases between them. The CDR3 DNA reads TGTGCCAGCAGTCCGGGACAACGCTCCTACGAGCAGTACTTC. Its protein product is CASSPGQRSYEQYF.

This clone has at least ten counts. The V call is TRBV19, the J call TRBJ2-1, with TRBD1 matching 11 bases. Germline V lookup: CDR1 LNHDA, CDR2 SQIVND (reference sequence). The ends lost 5 bases at V and 8 bases at J; junction bases unmatched: 11. The CDR3 is made up of 16 amino acids. The CDR3 DNA follows: TGTGCCAGTAGTCCCCACGGACAGGGGGCGCGGGATGAGCAGTTCTTC. It translates to CASSPHGQGARDEQFF.

J is TRBJ2-3 and V is TRBV5-4; 8 positions agree with TRBD2. Trimming removed 0 bases from V and 0 bases from J; junction bases left unmatched: 3. Looked up from germline, CDR1 is SGHNT and CDR2 is YYREEE (reference sequence). The CDR3 consists of 16 residues. The CDR3 sequence is CASSLAGGGSTDTQYF. CDR3 coding DNA: TGTGCCAGCAGCTTGGCTGGCGGGGGGAGCACAGATACGCAGTATTTT. Drawing the rest from reference TRBV5-4 and TRBJ2-3, the complete variable domain is ETGVTQSPTHLIKTRGQQVTLRCSSQSGHNTVSWYQQALGQGPQFIFQYYREEENGRGNFPPRFSGLQFPNYSSELNVNALELDDSALYLCASSLAGGGSTDTQYFGPGTRLTVL.

V and J are TRBV7-2 and TRBJ1-2, with no clear D. Germline V gene sequence: CDR1 SGHTA, CDR2 FQGNSA. V shed 0 bases and J shed 7 bases, with 12 bases lying between them. CDR3 length: 14 residues. The CDR3 coding sequence is TGTGCCAGCAGCTTAGCGCTAGAGGGATTTGGCTACACCTTC. It yields the protein CASSLALEGFGYTF.

The genes are TRBV11-3 and TRBJ1-1; D gene unclear. Per the germline V gene, CDR1 is SGHNT and CDR2 is YENEEA. V gave up 0 bases and J gave up 6 bases, with 11 bases separating them. The CDR3 spans 14 residues. The CDR3 DNA reads as TGTGCCAGCAGCTTAGACCTAGGATCCGCTGAAGCTTTCTTT. Translated, it gives CASSLDLGSAEAFF.

Ten or more counts support this clone. This sequence joins TRBV5-1 and TRBJ2-7; D is unresolved. The CDR3 runs 15 residues. Per germline, CDR1 SGHRS and CDR2 YFSETQ. Trimming took 0 bases from V and 0 from J, leaving 10 bases between them. The CDR3: CASSLGGANSYEQYF. CDR3 coding DNA: TGCGCCAGCAGCTTGGGCGGAGCGAACTCCTACGAGCAGTACTTC.

In its sample, this clone was seen many times. In DNA form, the CDR3 reads TGTGCCAGCATTCGAGGGACAGGAGGCTACACCTTC. It is translated as CASIRGTGGYTF. V gene TRBV2 combines with J gene TRBJ1-2, with 8 bases matching TRBD1. The germline gives CDR1 SNHLY, CDR2 FYNNEI. This CDR3 contains 12 residues. V lost 7 bases, J lost 8 bases, and 6 bases stayed unmatched. The whole variable domain, filled in from reference TRBV2 and TRBJ1-2, reads EPEVTQTPSHQVTQMGQEVILRCVPISNHLYFYWYRQILGQKVEFLVSFYNNEISEKSEIFDDQFSVERPDGSNFTLKIRSTKLEDSAMYFCASIRGTGGYTFGSGTRLTVV.

The chain's CDR3 is CASTSPGRQGGYTF. The CDR3 nucleotides read TGTGCCAGCACTTCACCTGGGCGACAGGGTGGCTACACCTTC. The chain recombines TRBV6-5 with TRBJ1-2, with TRBD1 matching 7 bases. CDR3 length equals 14 residues. Germline values: CDR1 MNHEY, CDR2 SVGAGI. The J segment lost 7 bases and the V segment lost 7 bases, leaving 12 bases of the junction unmatched.

V is TRBV27 and J is TRBJ1-5; D uncertain. V was cut by 6 bases and J by 0 bases, with 18 bases left in between. CDR1 and CDR2 (germline): MNHEY, SMNVEV (reference sequence). The CDR3 is 17 residues long. CDR3 in amino acids: CASSSIRAEDSNQPQHF. The CDR3 DNA reads TGTGCCAGCAGCAGTATACGGGCGGAGGATAGCAATCAGCCCCAGCATTTT.

This clone has a handful of counts. The chain links TRBV18 to TRBJ2-7; TRBD1 aligns across 10 bases. In germline, CDR1 is KGHSH, CDR2 LQKENI. The CDR3 is 14 residues long. V was pared by 6 bases and J by 2 bases, with 4 bases of the junction left unmatched. CDR3 amino acids: CASSPTGGTYEQYF. CDR3 sequence (DNA): TGTGCCAGCTCCCCGACAGGGGGCACCTACGAGCAGTACTTC.

This clone was counted many times. V and J are TRBV27 and TRBJ2-3, with D unclear. In germline, CDR1 is MNHEY, CDR2 SMNVEV (reference sequence). The CDR3 sequence is 14 residues long. Trimming cost V 6 bases and J 0 bases, with 10 bases left between them. CDR3 protein: CASSSPGSTDTQYF. In DNA, the CDR3 is TGTGCCAGCAGCAGTCCGGGTAGCACAGATACGCAGTATTTT.

This clone was seen at least ten times. The CDR3 region has the DNA TGTGCCAGCAGCCAAGAGCTACTAGCCGCGCAGTATTTT. Translated: CASSQELLAAQYF. The J gene is TRBJ2-3, the V gene TRBV14; TRBD2 might be the D (6 bases). V was cut by 0 bases and J by 10 bases, with 11 bases left in between. The CDR3 runs 13 residues. Germline V gene data show CDR1 as SGHDN and CDR2 as FVKESK.